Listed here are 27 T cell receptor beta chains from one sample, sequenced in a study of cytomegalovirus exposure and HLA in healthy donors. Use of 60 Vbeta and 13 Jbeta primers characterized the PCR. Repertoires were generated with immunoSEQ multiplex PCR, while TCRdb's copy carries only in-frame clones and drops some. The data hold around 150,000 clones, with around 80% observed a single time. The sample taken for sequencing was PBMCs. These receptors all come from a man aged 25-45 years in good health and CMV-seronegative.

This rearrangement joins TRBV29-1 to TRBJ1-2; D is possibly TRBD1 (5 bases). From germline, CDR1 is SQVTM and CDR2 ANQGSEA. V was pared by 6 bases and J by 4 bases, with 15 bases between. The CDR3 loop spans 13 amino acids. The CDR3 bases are TGCAGCGTGGACACGAAAAGGGGCTATGGCTACACCTTC. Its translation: CSVDTKRGYGYTF.

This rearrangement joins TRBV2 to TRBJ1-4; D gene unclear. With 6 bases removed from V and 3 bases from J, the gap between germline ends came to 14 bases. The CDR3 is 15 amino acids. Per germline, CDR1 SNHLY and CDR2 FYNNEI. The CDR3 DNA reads TGTGCCAGCAGACCTGGCGGGCCCTCTAATGAAAAACTGTTTTTT. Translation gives CASRPGGPSNEKLFF. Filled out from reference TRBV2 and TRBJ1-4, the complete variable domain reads EPEVTQTPSHQVTQMGQEVILRCVPISNHLYFYWYRQILGQKVEFLVSFYNNEISEKSEIFDDQFSVERPDGSNFTLKIRSTKLEDSAMYFCASRPGGPSNEKLFFGSGTQLSVL.

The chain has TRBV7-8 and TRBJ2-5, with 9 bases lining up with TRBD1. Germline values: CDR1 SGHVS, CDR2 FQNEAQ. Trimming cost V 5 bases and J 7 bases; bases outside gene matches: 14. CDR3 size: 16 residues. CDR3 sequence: CASSPLRDRVVGTQYF. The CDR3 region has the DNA TGTGCCAGCAGCCCACTCCGGGACAGGGTCGTTGGGACCCAGTACTTC. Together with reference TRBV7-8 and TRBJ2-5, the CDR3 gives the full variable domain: GAGVSQSPRYKVAKRGQDVALRCDPISGHVSLFWYQQALGQGPEFLTYFQNEAQLDKSGLPSDRFFAERPEGSVSTLKIQRTQQEDSAVYLCASSPLRDRVVGTQYFGPGTRLLVL.

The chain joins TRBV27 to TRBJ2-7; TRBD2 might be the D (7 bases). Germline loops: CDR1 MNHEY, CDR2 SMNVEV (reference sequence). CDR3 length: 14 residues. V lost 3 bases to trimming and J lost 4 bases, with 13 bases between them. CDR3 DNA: TGTGCCAGCAGTTTTACGGGGGGCCGGTACGAGCAGTACTTC. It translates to CASSFTGGRYEQYF.

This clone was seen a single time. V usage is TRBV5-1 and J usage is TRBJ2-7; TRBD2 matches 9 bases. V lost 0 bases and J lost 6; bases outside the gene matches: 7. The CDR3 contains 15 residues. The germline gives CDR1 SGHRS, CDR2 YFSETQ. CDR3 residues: CASSLAVAGAVEQYF. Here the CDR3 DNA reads TGCGCCAGCAGCTTGGCCGTAGCGGGAGCGGTCGAGCAGTACTTC.

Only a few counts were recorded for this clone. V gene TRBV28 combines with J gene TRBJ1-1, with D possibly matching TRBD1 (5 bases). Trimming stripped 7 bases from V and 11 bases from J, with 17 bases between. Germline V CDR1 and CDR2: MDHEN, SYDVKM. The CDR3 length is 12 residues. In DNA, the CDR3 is TGTGCCAGCACCCCTCCGGCAGGGCTGGCTTTCTTT. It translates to CASTPPAGLAFF.

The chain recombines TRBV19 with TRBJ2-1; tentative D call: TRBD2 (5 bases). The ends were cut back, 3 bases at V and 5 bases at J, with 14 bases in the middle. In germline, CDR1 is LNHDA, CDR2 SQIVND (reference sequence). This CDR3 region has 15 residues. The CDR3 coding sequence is TGTGCCAGTAGTATCTCGGGGTCTAGGCACAATGAGCAGTTCTTC. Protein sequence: CASSISGSRHNEQFF.

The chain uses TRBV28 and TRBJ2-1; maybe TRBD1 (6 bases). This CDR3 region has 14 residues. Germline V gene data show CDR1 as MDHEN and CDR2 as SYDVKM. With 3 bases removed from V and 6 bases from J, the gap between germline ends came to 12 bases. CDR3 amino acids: CASSFQGRLNEQFF. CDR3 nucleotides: TGTGCCAGCAGTTTTCAGGGGCGGCTCAATGAGCAGTTCTTC.

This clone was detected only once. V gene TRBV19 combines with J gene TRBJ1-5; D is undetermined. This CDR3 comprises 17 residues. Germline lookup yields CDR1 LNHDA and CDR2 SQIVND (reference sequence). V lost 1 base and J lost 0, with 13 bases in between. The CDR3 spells CASSIGRAISSNQPQHF. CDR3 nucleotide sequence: TGTGCCAGTAGTATAGGGAGAGCCATCTCTAGCAATCAGCCCCAGCATTTT.

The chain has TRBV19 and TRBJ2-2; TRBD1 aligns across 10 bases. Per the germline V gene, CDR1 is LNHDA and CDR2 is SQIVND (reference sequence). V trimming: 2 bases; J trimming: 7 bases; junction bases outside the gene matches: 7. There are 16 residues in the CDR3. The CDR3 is CASSIYGTGDGGELFF. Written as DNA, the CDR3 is TGTGCCAGTAGTATATACGGGACAGGGGATGGCGGGGAGCTGTTTTTT.

The CDR3 region is CASSLAPGGVGSPLHF. The CDR3 DNA sequence: TGTGCCAGCAGCTTAGCGCCAGGGGGAGTTGGTTCACCCCTCCACTTT. The rearrangement uses TRBV7-6 and TRBJ1-6, with 7 nucleotides matching TRBD1. Per the germline V gene, CDR1 is SGHVS and CDR2 is FNYEAQ. CDR3 size: 16 residues. J lost 9 bases, V lost 0 bases, and 8 bases had no gene match. Supplemented by reference TRBV7-6 and TRBJ1-6, the full variable domain reads GAGVSQSPRYKVTKRGQDVALRCDPISGHVSLYWYRQALGQGPEFLTYFNYEAQQDKSGLPNDRFSAERPEGSISTLTIQRTEQRDSAMYRCASSLAPGGVGSPLHFGNGTRLTVT.

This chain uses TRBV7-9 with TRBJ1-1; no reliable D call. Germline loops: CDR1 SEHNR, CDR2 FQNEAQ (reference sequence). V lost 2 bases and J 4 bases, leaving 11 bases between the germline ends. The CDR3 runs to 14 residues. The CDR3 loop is CASSLIAEGTEAFF. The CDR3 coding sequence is TGTGCCAGCAGCTTAATCGCGGAGGGCACTGAAGCTTTCTTT.

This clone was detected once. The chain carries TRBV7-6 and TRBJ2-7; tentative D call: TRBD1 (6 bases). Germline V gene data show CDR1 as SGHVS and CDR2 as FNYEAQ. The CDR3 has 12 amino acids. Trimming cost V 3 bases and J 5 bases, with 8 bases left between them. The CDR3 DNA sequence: TGTGCCAGCAGCTTCCAGGGGCACGAGCAGTACTTC. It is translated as CASSFQGHEQYF.

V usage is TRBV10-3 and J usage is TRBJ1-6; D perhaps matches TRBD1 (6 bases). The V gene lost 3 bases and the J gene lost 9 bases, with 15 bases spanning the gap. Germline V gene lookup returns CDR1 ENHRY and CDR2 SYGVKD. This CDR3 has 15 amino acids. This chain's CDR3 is CAISDPTGSRSPLHF. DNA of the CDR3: TGTGCCATCAGTGATCCTACAGGGAGTCGTTCACCCCTCCACTTT.

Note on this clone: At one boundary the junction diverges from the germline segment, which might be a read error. The DNA of the CDR3 is TGTTCCAGCAGCCTCGGGGGTAGCAATCAGCCCCAGCATTTT. It encodes CSSSLGGSNQPQHF. The V gene is TRBV7-9, the J gene TRBJ1-5; tentatively, D is TRBD1 (5 bases). The germline gives CDR1 SEHNR, CDR2 FQNEAQ (reference sequence). CDR3 size: 14 residues.

This CDR3 reads CASSLPGVRDQPQHF. CDR3 in DNA: TGTGCCAGCAGTCTCCCAGGGGTCAGGGATCAGCCCCAGCATTTT. J is TRBJ1-5 and V is TRBV6-4, with D perhaps TRBD1 (6 bases). The germline V and J ends were trimmed by 5 bases and 5 bases, with 16 bases remaining between them. Germline CDR1 is MRHNA and CDR2 is SNTAGT. This CDR3 spans 15 amino acids.

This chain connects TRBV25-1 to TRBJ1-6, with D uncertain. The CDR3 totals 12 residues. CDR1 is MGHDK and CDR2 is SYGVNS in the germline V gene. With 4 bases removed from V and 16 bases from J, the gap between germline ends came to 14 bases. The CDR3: CASSGTPGPLHF. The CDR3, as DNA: TGTGCCAGCAGTGGGACTCCGGGCCCTCTCCACTTT. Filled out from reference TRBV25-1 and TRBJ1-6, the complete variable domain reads EADIYQTPRYLVIGTGKKITLECSQTMGHDKMYWYQQDPGMELHLIHYSYGVNSTEKGDLSSESTVSRIRTEHFPLTLESARPSHTSQYLCASSGTPGPLHFGNGTRLTVT.

CDR3 sequence: CASSARGQGDTEAFF. CDR3 DNA sequence: TGTGCCAGCAGTGCCAGAGGACAGGGGGACACTGAAGCTTTCTTT. The chain has TRBV6-4 and TRBJ1-1, with TRBD1 matching over 10 bases. CDR1 is MRHNA and CDR2 is SNTAGT in the germline V gene. This CDR3 has 15 residues. The V and J ends lost 4 bases and 3 bases, in that order; junction bases with no gene match: 5.

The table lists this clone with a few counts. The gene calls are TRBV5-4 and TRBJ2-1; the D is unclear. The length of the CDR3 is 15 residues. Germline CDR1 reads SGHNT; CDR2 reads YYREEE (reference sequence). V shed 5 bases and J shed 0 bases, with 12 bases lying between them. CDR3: CASSLTSSSYNEQFF. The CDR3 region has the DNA TGTGCCAGCAGTTTGACATCAAGCTCCTACAATGAGCAGTTCTTC.

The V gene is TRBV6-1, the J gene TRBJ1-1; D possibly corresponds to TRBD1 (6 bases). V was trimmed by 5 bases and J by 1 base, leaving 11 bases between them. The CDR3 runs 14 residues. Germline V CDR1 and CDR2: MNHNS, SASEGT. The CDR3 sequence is CASSPGQWNTEAFF. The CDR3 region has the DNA TGTGCCAGCAGTCCGGGACAATGGAACACTGAAGCTTTCTTT.

The CDR3 here is CASSLRRGHGTGNYNEQFF. CDR3 coding DNA: TGTGCCAGCAGCTTAAGGCGTGGACACGGGACAGGGAACTACAATGAGCAGTTCTTC. This chain connects TRBV11-3 to TRBJ2-1; 9 bases are a match to TRBD1. Germline CDR1 reads SGHNT; CDR2 reads YENEEA. This CDR3 spans 19 amino acids. V lost 2 bases and J lost 3; bases outside the gene matches: 14.

The CDR3 region is CASSISSGTYNEQFF. CDR3 DNA: TGTGCCAGTAGTATCTCTAGCGGAACCTACAATGAGCAGTTCTTC. The chain is built from TRBV19 and TRBJ2-1, with TRBD2 matching over 7 bases. From germline, CDR1 is LNHDA and CDR2 SQIVND (reference sequence). The CDR3 spans 15 residues. Unmatched junction bases numbered 4, after V lost 3 bases and J lost 2 bases.

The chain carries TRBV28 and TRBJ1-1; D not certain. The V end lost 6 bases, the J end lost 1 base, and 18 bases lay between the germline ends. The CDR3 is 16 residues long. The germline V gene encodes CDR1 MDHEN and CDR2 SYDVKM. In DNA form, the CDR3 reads TGTGCCAGCAGGCAAAAAGGAATCTGGAGGAACACTGAAGCTTTCTTT. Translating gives CASRQKGIWRNTEAFF.

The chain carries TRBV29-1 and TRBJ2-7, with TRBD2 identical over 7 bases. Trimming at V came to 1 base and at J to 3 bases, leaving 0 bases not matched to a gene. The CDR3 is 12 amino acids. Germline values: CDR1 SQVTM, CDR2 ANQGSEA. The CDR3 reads CSVEGDYYEQYF. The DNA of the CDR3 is TGCAGCGTTGAAGGGGACTACTACGAGCAGTACTTC.

The CDR3 loop reads CASRLAHCLAGGPHEQYF. The CDR3 bases are TGTGCAAGTCGCTTAGCTCATTGTCTGGCGGGGGGGCCCCACGAGCAGTACTTC. V and J are TRBV12-2 and TRBJ2-7; the table calls TRBD2, which could not be checked here. TRBV12-2 is reported as a pseudogene. The CDR3 runs to 18 residues.

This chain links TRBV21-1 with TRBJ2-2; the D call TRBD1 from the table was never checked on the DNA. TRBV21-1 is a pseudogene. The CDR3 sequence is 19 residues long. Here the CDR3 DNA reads TGTGCCAGCTCGTGGCTCAGACAGGGGGACCCTACGAACACCGGGGAGCTGTTTTTT. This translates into CASSWLRQGDPTNTGELFF.

For the CDR3, the DNA is TGTGCCAGCAGTGAAGCCTATGAGCAGTTCTTC. Translation gives CASSEAYEQFF. This chain links TRBV2 with TRBJ2-1; D remains ambiguous. CDR3 size: 11 residues. V was clipped by 0 bases and J by 8 bases, with 2 bases between them. Germline V CDR1 and CDR2: SNHLY, FYNNEI.